The subject of this entry is one T cell receptor (beta chain). The antigen remains unidentified. Study-level results: The TCR gene usage of tumor memory CD4+ T cells clustered together with blood and lymph node memory CD4+ cells and with lymph node naive CD4+ cells.

Semi-nested PCR with Nested Universal Primer A followed constant-region reverse priming of full-length variable regions. TCRdb processed the 5' RACE reads anew with MiXCR; each CDR3 protein has one entry. The table lists 55,000 to 70,000 distinct CDR3 sequences, 28% of them singletons. The CDR3 length is 15 residues. The V gene's germline CDR1 is MNHEY and CDR2 SVGEGT. Trimming took 6 bases from V and 7 from J, leaving 21 bases between them. The V and J genes are TRBV6-2 or TRBV6-3 and TRBJ1-1; no definite D call. The origin of this receptor is a female donor with breast cancer. Sequences were obtained from tumor-infiltrating memory CD4+ T cells sorted from the breast tumor. Subset meaning: memory CD4+ T cells, CD4+CD45RO+CD25-. The CDR3 protein is CASSLIAIGRGEAFF. CDR3 in DNA: TGTGCCAGCAGCCTGATTGCTATTGGAAGAGGTGAAGCTTTCTTT.